The clone carrying this TCR beta chain turned up a few times. Its specificity is unknown. Germline assignment: CDR1 SNHLY and CDR2 FYNNEI. This CDR3 has 14 residues. Trimming removed 10 bases from V and 1 base from J, with 16 bases in between. The data were taken from a study of blood T cells in healthy people across ages. Regarding the study as a whole: Both naive CD4+ cell counts and diversity were greater in long-lived donors than in aged donors. Per million T cells, TCR beta diversity dropped roughly linearly as age increased.

Combining a sample-barcoded 5' primer with a J-beta primer mix, a second PCR ran for about 6 to 12 cycles. Unique molecular identifiers of 12 random nucleotides labeled each cDNA. TCRdb processed the 5' RACE reads anew with MiXCR; each CDR3 protein has one entry. The sample lists about 770,000 distinct CDR3 sequences; approximately 44% were seen once. The receptor comes from a man aged 55 to 70 in good health. The chain joins TRBV2 to TRBJ2-5; no firm D call. The sequencing sample was made of blood. DNA of the CDR3: TGTGCCACCACAACGATAGGCAGCCAAGAGACCCAGTACTTC. It is translated as CATTTIGSQETQYF.